This is a list of T cell receptor beta chains from one sample in a study of blood T cell repertoires in COVID-19. Method: immunoSEQ multiplex PCR; TCRdb's copy keeps in-frame clones and lacks some. The table shows some 110,000 clones, with 70% to 75% occurring only once. Sequencing was performed on peripheral blood. Receptor source: a human donor with acute or convalescent COVID-19. The donor label of this sample is uncertain. CDR3s include the opening cysteine and the closing phenylalanine or tryptophan. A D gene is named only where the DNA matches it firmly. For some rows the clone size is stated as once, few or many, or as a class when expanded; others skip it.

>.|TRBJ2-6|18|TRBV27|.
TGTGCCAGCAGTTTATGGGGTCAGGGAGGCGCTGGGGCCAACGTCCTGACTTTC
CASSLWGQGGAGANVLTF
>few|TRBJ1-1|13|TRBV7-9|.
TGTGCCAGCAGCTTAGGGTTGGGCCGGGAAGCTTTCTTT
CASSLGLGREAFF
>.|TRBJ2-3|16|TRBV9|TRBD2
TGTGCCAGCAGCGTAGAACTAGCGGGGGGGGCAGATACGCAGTATTTT
CASSVELAGGADTQYF
>.|TRBJ1-2|15|TRBV3-1/TRBV3-2|.
TGTGCCAGCAGCCGTAGCCGGAGGGAAGGGTATGGCTACACCTTC
CASSRSRREGYGYTF
>.|TRBJ2-6|19|TRBV24-1|TRBD1
TGTGCCACCAGTGACCCCTACGGGACAGGCAGCTCTGGGGCCAACGTCCTGACTTTC
CATSDPYGTGSSGANVLTF
>.|TRBJ1-2|13|TRBV6-5|.
TGTGCCAGCAGTTACTCGAGAGGGTATGGCTACACCTTC
CASSYSRGYGYTF
>.|TRBJ1-6|16|TRBV6-6|.
TGTGCCAGCAGTTACTCGGGAGGGGGTCGTAATTCACCCCTCCACTTT
CASSYSGGGRNSPLHF
>.|TRBJ2-5|16|TRBV7-9|.
TGTGCCAGCAGCTTAGGGGTTGGGACTCTCCAAGAGACCCAGTACTTC
CASSLGVGTLQETQYF
>.|TRBJ2-7|13|TRBV2|TRBD1
TGTGCCAGCATGAGGGACAGGTCTTACGAGCAGTACTTC
CASMRDRSYEQYF
>.|TRBJ2-1|16|TRBV24-1|TRBD1
TGTGCCACCAGTGACAGTAGACAGGGATTGGGAAATGAGCAGTTCTTC
CATSDSRQGLGNEQFF
>few|TRBJ1-3|16|TRBV9|.
TGTGCCAGCAGCCCCGGGGGACGGCTCTCTGGAAACACCATATATTTT
CASSPGGRLSGNTIYF
>few|TRBJ1-3|12|TRBV15|.
TGTGCCACCAGCTCGAGCGGAAACACCATATATTTT
CATSSSGNTIYF